This entry is about one T cell receptor (beta chain). Antigen specificity is unknown. This sample was taken from a study of a mutant IDH1 vaccine in newly diagnosed glioma. Study-level background: Previous care, which was radiotherapy, temozolomide, or both, most often involved both.

Indicated time point: week 23, last vaccination. All doses held 300 ug of mutant IDH1 20-mer peptide, with topical imiquimod. The donor cohort comprised cases of new WHO grade 3 or 4 IDH1-mutant, ATRX-lost astrocytoma. The study, taken as a whole, reports: No link was apparently found between pseudoprogression and changes in top peripheral T cell clonotypes. Altogether, 85% to 95% of patients exhibited vaccine-induced immune responses.

The assay was immunoSEQ multiplex PCR, and TCRdb's table has in-frame clones only and misses some. This repertoire shows tens of thousands of clones, 80% to 90% found once; its top ten account for around 1.5%. V shed 3 bases and J 3 bases; nucleotides not matched to a gene: 9. In germline, CDR1 is LNHDA, CDR2 SQIVND (reference sequence). CDR3 size: 16 residues. The genes are TRBV19 and TRBJ2-7, with 9 bases that match TRBD2. This TCR was recovered from a man aged 40-49 years with glioma. Sequenced here: PBMCs, sampled from a glioma patient whose treatment included an IDH1 peptide vaccine. The CDR3 DNA follows: TGTGCCAGTAGTATTGAATTTAGCGGGAGATTCTACGAGCAGTACTTC. Translation: CASSIEFSGRFYEQYF.